These 21 T cell receptor beta chains were sequenced from one sample in a study of cytomegalovirus exposure and HLA in healthy donors. A multiplex PCR was run with 60 Vbeta primers and 13 Jbeta primers. Profiling relied on immunoSEQ multiplex PCR, and the TCRdb table lists in-frame clones only, not all of them. The sample shows 150,000 to 200,000 clones, and approximately 0.72% sits with its ten largest clones. Sequencing used PBMCs. The origin of the receptors is a woman between 18 and 29 years old in good health and CMV-seropositive.

This chain connects TRBV9 to TRBJ2-1; TRBD2 agrees at 13 bases. The V gene's germline CDR1 is SGDLS and CDR2 YYNGEE. J was trimmed by 5 bases and V by 4 bases; bases with no gene match: 3. This CDR3 spans 15 amino acids. The CDR3 DNA is TGTGCCAGCAGCATACTAGCGGGGGGGGACAATGAGCAGTTCTTC. This translates into CASSILAGGDNEQFF.

The chain combines TRBV4-1 with TRBJ2-3; 10 bases match TRBD2. The junction had 15 bases not matched to a gene; V was cut back by 4 bases and J by 5 bases. This CDR3 has 18 residues. CDR1 and CDR2 (germline): MGHRA, YSYEKL. CDR3 protein: CASSPLALAGGPRDTQYF. The CDR3 nucleotides are TGCGCCAGCAGCCCCCTGGCCTTAGCGGGGGGCCCCCGAGATACGCAGTATTTT.

The chain employs TRBV5-1 and TRBJ1-2, with 10 bases that match TRBD1. Germline V gene sequence: CDR1 SGHRS, CDR2 YFSETQ. Germline trimming cut 4 bases from V and 2 bases from J; bases unmatched to any gene: 8. CDR3 length: 16 residues. The CDR3 DNA reads TGCGCCAGCAGCCCCCGTCCGGGACAGGGGAACTATGGCTACACCTTC. Its protein is CASSPRPGQGNYGYTF.

The chain employs TRBV5-4 and TRBJ1-2; D is perhaps TRBD1 (6 bases). Germline CDR1 reads SGHNT; CDR2 reads YYREEE (reference sequence). The germline V and J ends were trimmed by 4 bases and 2 bases, with 27 bases remaining between them. There are 19 residues in the CDR3. This chain's CDR3 is CASSGGGGAPRVPNYGYTF. The CDR3 DNA follows: TGTGCCAGCAGCGGGGGCGGGGGGGCACCCAGAGTGCCAAACTATGGCTACACCTTC.

The rearrangement joins TRBV9 to TRBJ2-1; TRBD2 agrees at 9 bases. The germline gives CDR1 SGDLS, CDR2 YYNGEE. Trimming at V came to 1 base and at J to 6 bases, leaving 5 bases not matched to a gene. The CDR3 consists of 15 residues. The chain's CDR3 is CASSVYSGSPNEQFF. CDR3 DNA sequence: TGTGCCAGCAGCGTATATAGCGGGAGCCCCAATGAGCAGTTCTTC.

The chain is built from TRBV9 and TRBJ1-3, with a tentative D call TRBD1 (6 bases). Trimming cost V 5 bases and J 0 bases, with 15 bases left between them. The CDR3 extends over 16 amino acids. The germline V gene has CDR1 SGDLS and CDR2 YYNGEE. CDR3 residues: CASSPRQEYSGNTIYF. CDR3 nucleotides: TGTGCCAGCAGTCCGAGACAGGAATACTCTGGAAACACCATATATTTT.

The chain couples TRBV7-2 to TRBJ2-6; 7 positions match TRBD1. CDR3 length: 16 amino acids. Trimming removed 2 bases from V and 3 bases from J; junction bases left unmatched: 4. Germline CDR1 reads SGHTA; CDR2 reads FQGNSA. The CDR3 DNA reads as TGTGCCAGCAGCTTATTTGGACAGGTTGGGGCCAACGTCCTGACTTTC. It is translated as CASSLFGQVGANVLTF.

This chain joins TRBV10-3 and TRBJ2-5, with 13 bases aligning to TRBD2. Germline V gives CDR1 ENHRY, CDR2 SYGVKD. V was pared by 3 bases and J by 2 bases, with 9 bases of the junction left unmatched. The CDR3 covers 18 residues. The chain's CDR3 is CAISDNQPGLAGQETQYF. CDR3 DNA sequence: TGTGCCATCAGTGACAACCAGCCGGGACTAGCGGGGCAAGAGACCCAGTACTTC.

The rearrangement links TRBV19 to TRBJ2-2, with a tentative D call TRBD2 (5 bases). Germline-derived CDR1 and CDR2 are LNHDA and SQIVND (reference sequence). CDR3 length: 13 residues. Deletions cut 2 bases from V and 5 bases from J, with 6 bases between. The CDR3 spells CASSILATGELFF. As DNA, the CDR3 is TGTGCCAGTAGTATACTAGCAACCGGGGAGCTGTTTTTT.

This chain joins TRBV9 and TRBJ2-5; perhaps TRBD2 as D (6 bases). Germline V gene data show CDR1 as SGDLS and CDR2 as YYNGEE. This CDR3 is 13 amino acids long. Trimming shortened V by 2 bases and J by 1 base, and 6 bases separated the two germline ends. Here the CDR3 reads CASSVTSQETQYF. For the CDR3, the DNA is TGTGCCAGCAGCGTGACTAGCCAAGAGACCCAGTACTTC.

V is TRBV13 and J is TRBJ1-1; 9 bases agree with TRBD1. V trimming: 3 bases; J trimming: 4 bases; junction bases outside the gene matches: 6. CDR1 is PRHDT and CDR2 is FYEKMQ in the germline V gene (reference sequence). The CDR3 sequence is 15 residues long. The CDR3 coding sequence is TGTGCCAGCAGCTTCCGACAGGGGGTAGTCACTGAAGCTTTCTTT. Protein sequence: CASSFRQGVVTEAFF.

The chain couples TRBV11-3 to TRBJ2-3; D gene unclear. The length of the CDR3 is 11 residues. The germline V gene has CDR1 SGHNT and CDR2 YENEEA. Trimming cost V 3 bases and J 6 bases, with 4 bases left between them. The CDR3 DNA reads TGTGCCAGCAGCTTCGCGGATACGCAGTATTTT. Protein product: CASSFADTQYF.

The chain links TRBV7-2 to TRBJ1-3, with D unclear. The CDR3 totals 15 residues. Germline V gene lookup returns CDR1 SGHTA and CDR2 FQGNSA. Trimming left V 1 base short and J 0 bases short, with 7 bases between. CDR3 in DNA: TGTGCCAGCAGCTTAGATGGGAGCTCTGGAAACACCATATATTTT. Protein: CASSLDGSSGNTIYF. The full variable domain, its missing parts supplied by reference TRBV7-2 and TRBJ1-3, is GAGVSQSPSNKVTEKGKDVELRCDPISGHTALYWYRQSLGQGLEFLIYFQGNSAPDKSGLPSDRFSAERTGGSVSTLTIQRTQQEDSAVYLCASSLDGSSGNTIYFGEGSWLTVV.

The rearrangement links TRBV6-4 to TRBJ2-3; TRBD2 aligns across 8 bases. There are 15 residues in the CDR3. Losses at the gene ends were 6 bases for V and 4 bases for J; bases not matched to a gene: 9. Germline lookup yields CDR1 MRHNA and CDR2 SNTAGT. The CDR3 sequence: CASSPRGLEADTQYF. As DNA, the CDR3 is TGTGCCAGCAGCCCCAGGGGACTAGAGGCAGATACGCAGTATTTT.

The V and J genes are TRBV6-4 and TRBJ1-4, with 7 bases identical to TRBD1. Germline V gene sequence: CDR1 MRHNA, CDR2 SNTAGT. The V and J ends lost 3 bases and 4 bases, in that order; junction bases with no gene match: 5. The CDR3 runs to 15 residues. DNA of the CDR3: TGTGCCAGCAGTGAAAATCAGGGGGGTAATGAAAAACTGTTTTTT. Its translation is CASSENQGGNEKLFF.

This rearrangement joins TRBV30 to TRBJ2-7; 11 bases line up with TRBD2. The CDR3 is 17 residues long. V was clipped by 2 bases and J by 0 bases; unmatched bases: 9. The V gene's germline CDR1 is GTSNPN and CDR2 SVGIG (reference sequence). CDR3 DNA sequence: TGTGCCTGGAGTTTCGGGAGGACTAGCGGGTTCTCCTACGAGCAGTACTTC. Translation gives CAWSFGRTSGFSYEQYF. Looking up the rest from reference TRBV30 and TRBJ2-7 gives the full variable domain: SQTIHQWPATLVQPVGSPLSLECTVEGTSNPNLYWYRQAAGRGLQLLFYSVGIGQISSEVPQNLSASRPQDRQFILSSKKLLLSDSGFYLCAWSFGRTSGFSYEQYFGPGTRLTVT.

The CDR3 sequence: CASSPTRGEVGYTF. The CDR3 DNA sequence: TGTGCCAGCAGCCCAACCAGGGGGGAGGTTGGCTACACCTTC. V usage is TRBV7-2 and J usage is TRBJ1-2, with TRBD1 identical over 7 bases. The CDR3 spans 14 residues. Germline V lookup: CDR1 SGHTA, CDR2 FQGNSA. V was clipped by 5 bases and J by 7 bases; unmatched bases: 10.

The chain combines TRBV5-1 with TRBJ2-5; 16 bases match TRBD2. Germline CDR1 and CDR2: SGHRS and YFSETQ. CDR3 length equals 19 residues. J lost 5 bases, V lost 0 bases, and 10 bases had no gene match. The DNA of the CDR3 is TGCGCCAGCAGCTTGGAGGGACTAGCGGGGGGGCGGCCTTGGGAGACCCAGTACTTC. Its translation is CASSLEGLAGGRPWETQYF.

The chain links TRBV2 to TRBJ1-5; TRBD1 agrees at 7 bases. The CDR3 length is 15 residues. V shed 5 bases, J shed 3 bases, and the junction held 7 bases outside the gene matches. Germline lookup yields CDR1 SNHLY and CDR2 FYNNEI. The CDR3 DNA sequence: TGTGCCAGCAGTCTCTCCGGGACAGACAATCAGCCCCAGCATTTT. Its protein is CASSLSGTDNQPQHF.

The V gene is TRBV4-1, the J gene TRBJ1-1, with a possible D match to TRBD1 (6 bases). This CDR3 spans 15 amino acids. Germline lookup yields CDR1 MGHRA and CDR2 YSYEKL. V lost 1 base and J 4 bases, leaving 13 bases between the germline ends. The CDR3 DNA is TGCGCCAGCAGCCAAGTTTCTTCAGGGGCCACTGAAGCTTTCTTT. Translating it yields CASSQVSSGATEAFF.

V is TRBV7-9 and J is TRBJ2-7; 10 positions agree with TRBD1. Germline V gives CDR1 SEHNR, CDR2 FQNEAQ (reference sequence). With V trimmed by 4 bases and J by 2 bases, 5 bases remained unmatched. The CDR3 is 15 residues long. CDR3 sequence: CASSSPDRGTYEQYF. In nucleotides, the CDR3 is TGTGCCAGCAGCTCGCCGGACAGGGGGACCTACGAGCAGTACTTC.